The next 24 T cell receptor beta chains were all read from a single sample in a study of identical twins. TCRdb fed the 5' RACE reads into MiXCR, producing one record per CDR3 protein. The sample has roughly 250,000 distinct CDR3 sequences; approximately 6.8% are singletons. This sample also belongs to another study, concerning yellow fever vaccine responses in identical twins.

Sequences were obtained from CD8+ T cells sorted from blood. The receptors come from a woman aged 18 to 35 in good health.

Many counts were recorded for this clonotype. DNA of the CDR3: TGTGCCAGCAGTGAAGGACCCCGGTGGGGCACAGATACGCAGTATTTT. Residues: CASSEGPRWGTDTQYF. The rearrangement joins TRBV2 to TRBJ2-3; D ambiguous. Germline V gives CDR1 SNHLY, CDR2 FYNNEI. CDR3 size: 16 residues. V was pared by 1 base and J by 1 base, with 12 bases between.

This clonotype was recorded a few times. This sequence joins TRBV5-6 and TRBJ1-1; TRBD1 aligns across 7 bases. In germline, CDR1 is SGHDT, CDR2 YYEEEE. CDR3 length: 15 residues. The J segment lost 4 bases and the V segment lost 3 bases, leaving 9 bases of the junction unmatched. Written as DNA, the CDR3 is TGTGCCAGCAGCTCATACAGGGGAGGGGGCACTGAAGCTTTCTTT. Amino acid sequence: CASSSYRGGGTEAFF.

This clonotype was counted at least ten times. The chain links TRBV28 to TRBJ2-1; D unclear. The germline CDR1 and CDR2 sequences are MDHEN and SYDVKM. This CDR3 contains 13 residues. Trimming removed 4 bases from V and 8 bases from J, with 12 bases in between. The CDR3 nucleotides are TGTGCCAGCAGTTGGGCAGTAGAGGATGAGCAGTTCTTC. It yields the protein CASSWAVEDEQFF.

This clonotype was found a few times. The gene calls are TRBV24-1 and TRBJ1-5; D ambiguous. Trimming took 6 bases from V and 5 from J, leaving 7 bases between them. The CDR3 length is 12 residues. From germline, CDR1 is KGHDR and CDR2 SFDVKD. This CDR3 reads CATSQRDQPQHF. The CDR3 nucleotides are TGTGCCACCAGTCAAAGAGATCAGCCCCAGCATTTT.

The sample holds a few counts of this clonotype. The genes are TRBV5-6 and TRBJ2-7, with TRBD1 matching 7 bases. The CDR3 is 17 residues long. From germline, CDR1 is SGHDT and CDR2 YYEEEE. V gave up 0 bases and J gave up 3 bases; unmatched junction bases: 12. For the CDR3, the DNA is TGTGCCAGCAGCTTGGGGGGTATGGGGACAGCCCTCTACGAGCAGTACTTC. Protein: CASSLGGMGTALYEQYF.

This clonotype came up many times. The CDR3: CASSDRGASSYNEQFF. The CDR3 DNA is TGTGCCAGCAGCGATCGGGGTGCGAGCTCCTACAATGAGCAGTTCTTC. J is TRBJ2-1 and V is TRBV7-9; a possible D gene is TRBD2 (5 bases). This CDR3 spans 16 amino acids. V lost 5 bases to trimming and J lost 0 bases, with 14 bases between them. Germline assignment: CDR1 SEHNR and CDR2 FQNEAQ (reference sequence).

Here the CDR3 reads CASSLAMVGEQYF. The CDR3 coding sequence is TGTGCCAGCAGCTTGGCGATGGTTGGTGAGCAGTACTTC. V is TRBV5-6 and J is TRBJ2-7; D remains ambiguous. V was trimmed by 0 bases and J by 7 bases, leaving 11 bases between them. The CDR3 has 13 amino acids. Germline V gene sequence: CDR1 SGHDT, CDR2 YYEEEE.

This clonotype was counted a few times. The J gene is TRBJ2-7, the V gene TRBV4-2, with unresolved D. V lost 0 bases, J lost 5 bases, and 5 bases lay in between. The CDR3 contains 12 residues. Germline V gives CDR1 LGHNA, CDR2 YNFKEQ. CDR3 DNA: TGTGCCAGCAGCCAAGATAACGACGAGCAGTACTTC. Residues: CASSQDNDEQYF.

Ten or more counts support this clonotype. This chain links TRBV11-2 with TRBJ2-5, with D tentatively TRBD2 (6 bases). Germline assignment: CDR1 SGHAT and CDR2 FQNNGV. CDR3 size: 15 residues. V was clipped by 7 bases and J by 5 bases, with 20 bases between them. The CDR3: CASTRVGGVGETQYF. The CDR3, as DNA: TGTGCCAGCACCCGCGTCGGGGGAGTAGGGGAGACCCAGTACTTC.

A few counts support this clonotype. The CDR3 nucleotides read TGCAGTGCTATCCAGACTAGCGGGAGAAGCAATGAGCAGTTCTTC. It translates to CSAIQTSGRSNEQFF. The chain carries TRBV20-1 and TRBJ2-1, with TRBD2 matching 12 bases. V trimming: 4 bases; J trimming: 6 bases; junction bases outside the gene matches: 7. There are 15 residues in the CDR3. Germline V gene sequence: CDR1 DFQATT, CDR2 SNEGSKA (reference sequence).

CDR3 protein: CAFSSPGTGHGVQETQYF. The CDR3 nucleotides are TGTGCCTTCAGTAGCCCCGGGACAGGCCATGGGGTTCAAGAGACCCAGTACTTC. The rearrangement uses TRBV12-5 and TRBJ2-5, with TRBD1 identical over 8 bases. There are 18 residues in the CDR3. CDR1 is LGHNT and CDR2 is FRNRAP in the germline V gene.

This clonotype was detected ten times or more. The chain employs TRBV29-1 and TRBJ1-2; the D gene is possibly TRBD1 (6 bases). V lost 4 bases, J lost 3 bases, and 15 bases lay in between. The CDR3 consists of 14 residues. The germline CDR1 and CDR2 sequences are SQVTM and ANQGSEA. In DNA form, the CDR3 reads TGCAGCGTTGTCGGACGGGGGCGCGACTATGGCTACACCTTC. Its protein product is CSVVGRGRDYGYTF.

The chain couples TRBV7-9 to TRBJ2-2, with a tentative D call TRBD2 (5 bases). Trimming shortened V by 5 bases and J by 5 bases, and 21 bases separated the two germline ends. CDR3 size: 17 residues. Germline V CDR1 and CDR2: SEHNR, FQNEAQ (reference sequence). In DNA, the CDR3 is TGTGCCAGCAGCCGTGGAAGCGGAGTGGATTTAACCGGGGAGCTGTTTTTT. It specifies CASSRGSGVDLTGELFF.

This clonotype came up once. A much larger clone differs from this one at a single base, so this may be a read error. The chain recombines TRBV5-1 with TRBJ2-1; D possibly corresponds to TRBD2 (6 bases). The assigned J gene may be wrong: the sequence end matches TRBJ2-7 better. Germline CDR1 is SGHRS and CDR2 is YFSETQ. The length of the CDR3 is 15 residues. The CDR3 DNA reads as TGCGCCAGCAGCTTGGGGGAGGCCTCCTACAATGAGCAGTACTTC. Amino acids: CASSLGEASYNEQYF.

This clonotype was seen more than once but under ten times. V and J are TRBV28 and TRBJ2-7, with D unclear. CDR1 is MDHEN and CDR2 is SYDVKM in the germline V gene. CDR3 length equals 13 residues. CDR3 sequence (DNA): TGTCCCCAAACAAGGGCTGGCAAAGGGCCGCAGTACGTC. Its protein product is CPQTRAGKGPQYV.

This clonotype was detected many times. This rearrangement joins TRBV2 to TRBJ2-3, with TRBD2 as a possible D gene (5 bases). V dropped 0 bases and J dropped 2 bases, with 15 bases sitting between them. Per germline, CDR1 SNHLY and CDR2 FYNNEI. The CDR3 has 17 residues. The CDR3 loop is CASSEALPLAATDTQYF. In DNA, the CDR3 is TGTGCCAGCAGTGAAGCGCTTCCCCTAGCTGCCACAGATACGCAGTATTTT.

This sequence joins TRBV13 and TRBJ1-1; D is unclear. This CDR3 is 12 amino acids long. Looked up from germline, CDR1 is PRHDT and CDR2 is FYEKMQ (reference sequence). Trimming removed 4 bases at V and 8 bases at J, with 11 bases between. CDR3 sequence: CASSSVGEEAFF. In nucleotides, the CDR3 is TGTGCCAGCAGCTCCGTGGGCGAGGAAGCTTTCTTT.

This clonotype occurred many times. The chain uses TRBV9 and TRBJ1-4, with D maybe TRBD1 (5 bases). V was shortened by 0 bases and J by 5 bases, with 11 bases between the two germline ends. Germline CDR1 is SGDLS and CDR2 is YYNGEE. This CDR3 has 15 residues. DNA of the CDR3: TGTGCCAGCAGCGTAGTTCCGGGGACCAATGAAAAACTGTTTTTT. It codes for CASSVVPGTNEKLFF.

This clonotype came up a few times. The rearrangement joins TRBV25-1 to TRBJ2-7, with unresolved D. The CDR3 totals 12 residues. V was pared by 4 bases and J by 1 base, with 5 bases between. Germline assignment: CDR1 MGHDK and CDR2 SYGVNS. The CDR3 spells CASSAPSYEQYF. The CDR3 DNA is TGTGCCAGCAGTGCCCCATCCTACGAGCAGTACTTC.

This clonotype appeared a few times. J is TRBJ2-1 and V is TRBV11-2; D is possibly TRBD1 (5 bases). V lost 2 bases and J lost 0, with 14 bases in between. The CDR3 runs 17 residues. Per the germline V gene, CDR1 is SGHAT and CDR2 is FQNNGV. CDR3 sequence: CASSLTSGWHSYNEQFF. CDR3 DNA: TGTGCCAGCAGCTTAACCTCAGGGTGGCACTCCTACAATGAGCAGTTCTTC.

The V and J genes are TRBV2 and TRBJ1-1; possibly TRBD1 for D (5 bases). Germline CDR1 SNHLY, CDR2 FYNNEI. This CDR3 comprises 14 residues. V lost 11 bases to trimming and J lost 4 bases, with 20 bases between them. The DNA for the CDR3 is TGTGCCGGAAGACATACCAGGGTCGCCACTGAAGCTTTCTTT. Translated: CAGRHTRVATEAFF.

This clonotype was detected many times. The V and J genes are TRBV10-3 and TRBJ2-5, with 7 bases that match TRBD2. Germline loops: CDR1 ENHRY, CDR2 SYGVKD. CDR3 length equals 15 residues. Trimming cost V 0 bases and J 4 bases; bases outside gene matches: 5. The CDR3 sequence: CAISESPQRGETQYF. Here the CDR3 DNA reads TGTGCCATCAGTGAGTCCCCCCAGCGGGGAGAGACCCAGTACTTC.

The V gene is TRBV6-5, the J gene TRBJ2-1, with 9 nucleotides matching TRBD2. V shed 0 bases, J shed 10 bases, and the junction held 7 bases outside the gene matches. CDR3 length: 15 amino acids. In germline, CDR1 is MNHEY, CDR2 SVGAGI. The CDR3 spells CASSYSGVAGVEQFF. As DNA, the CDR3 is TGTGCCAGCAGTTACTCGGGGGTAGCGGGAGTGGAGCAGTTCTTC.

At least ten counts were recorded for this clonotype. The V and J genes are TRBV12-3 or TRBV12-4 and TRBJ2-1; 8 bases agree with TRBD2. The length of the CDR3 is 15 residues. The V gene end was trimmed by 3 bases and the J gene end by 6 bases; junction bases not matched to a gene: 7. CDR3 DNA sequence: TGTGCCAGCAGTTTGGTAGCGGGGATGCCCAATGAGCAGTTCTTC. It codes for CASSLVAGMPNEQFF.